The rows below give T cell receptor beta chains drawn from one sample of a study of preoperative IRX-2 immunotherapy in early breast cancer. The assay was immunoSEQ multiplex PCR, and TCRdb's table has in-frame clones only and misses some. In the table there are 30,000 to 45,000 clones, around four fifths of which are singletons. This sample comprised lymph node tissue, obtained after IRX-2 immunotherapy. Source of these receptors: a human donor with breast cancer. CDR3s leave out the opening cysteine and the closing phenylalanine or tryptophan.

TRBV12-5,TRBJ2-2,ASGSWGRGRGELF
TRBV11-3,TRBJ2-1,ASSHTPGTGREQF
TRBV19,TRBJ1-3,ASSKSTDSGNTIY
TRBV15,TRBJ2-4,ATSRDRMEDYWAKNIQY
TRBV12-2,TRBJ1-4,ASRADRGLYEKLF
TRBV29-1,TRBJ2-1,SVIGGVLSYNEQF
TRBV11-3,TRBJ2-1,ASSFGGGGGAWNEQF
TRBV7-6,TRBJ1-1,ASSAPIPGKTEAF
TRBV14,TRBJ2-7,ASSQDAGSGEQY
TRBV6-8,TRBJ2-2,ASSNLPAEATGELF
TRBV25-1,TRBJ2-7,ASSERQAATYEQY
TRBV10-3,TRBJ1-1,AISESSWAGTVAF
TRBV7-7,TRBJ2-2,ASSPGQGAWAGELF
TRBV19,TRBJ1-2,ASSFTGGRGYGYT
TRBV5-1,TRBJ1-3,ASSLEWGSGNTIY
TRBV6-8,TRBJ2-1,ASRQGQGTYNEQF
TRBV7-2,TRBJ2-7,ASSQGQYYEQY
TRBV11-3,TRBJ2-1,ASSLLGASGDYNEQF
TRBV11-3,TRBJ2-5,ASSLRRYQETQY
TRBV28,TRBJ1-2,ASSSPDRGRWGYT
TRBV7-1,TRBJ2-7,ASSSDSSYEQY
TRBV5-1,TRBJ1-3,ASSLGEYSGNTIY
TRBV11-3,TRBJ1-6,ASSDARGAKNSPLH
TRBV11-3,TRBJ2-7,ASSLLAELTYEQY
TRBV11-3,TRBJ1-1,ASSSTWQGANTEAF
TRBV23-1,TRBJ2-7,ASTYFREYEQY
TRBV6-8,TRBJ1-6,ASTRDREDSPLH
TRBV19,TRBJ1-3,ASTRRQDRTGNTIY
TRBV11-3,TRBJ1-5,ASSSGLRNQPQH
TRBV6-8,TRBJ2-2,ASSERLAGGRSPTGELF
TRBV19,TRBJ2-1,ASSVQSSYNEQF
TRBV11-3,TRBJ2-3,ASSYRGGGTDTQY
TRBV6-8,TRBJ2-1,ASLPPGTGVGNEQF
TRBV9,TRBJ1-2,ASSVPTGGTNYGYT
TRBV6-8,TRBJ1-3,ASTKLTGNTIY
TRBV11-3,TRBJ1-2,ASGSGQGNYGYT
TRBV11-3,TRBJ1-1,ASSPTGGRETEAF
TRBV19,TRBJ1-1,AISGGMNTEAF
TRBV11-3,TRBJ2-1,ASSYPGQVFDEQF
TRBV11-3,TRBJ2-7,ASSPRTGGGYEQY
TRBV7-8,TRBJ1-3,ASSFDPSGNTIY
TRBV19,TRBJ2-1,ASGDSSYNEQF
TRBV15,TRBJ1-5,ASGGGANSNQPQH